The clone carrying this T cell receptor beta chain counts as medium-sized. The antigen is unknown. Noted time point: blood at routine non-recurrence follow-up after resection. Unsorted whole RNA from tumor, nontumor lung or frozen PBMC underwent sequencing. These data come from a study of spatial heterogeneity in lung cancer. Overall study context: Raw reads contained each unique TCR and UMI combination more than ten times on average. Study outcomes and limitations: TCRs found ubiquitously expanded in tumor appeared in blood more at resection than at follow-up.

This CDR3 has 13 residues. The trim removed 7 bases at V and 4 bases at J, leaving 3 bases unmatched. Germline V CDR1 and CDR2: KGHDR, SFDVKD. Every TCR cDNA molecule bore its own unique molecular identifier. TCRdb fed the 5' RACE reads into MiXCR, producing one record per CDR3 protein. This repertoire shows over 15,000 distinct CDR3 sequences, about 10% found once; its top ten account for roughly 20%. The V gene is TRBV24-1, the J gene TRBJ2-5; 9 bases agree with TRBD1. The source was PBMCs, collected at follow-up. This sequence was found in a male donor with early-stage non-small cell lung cancer. As DNA, the CDR3 is TGTGCCACCAGCGACAGGGGGTTAGAGACCCAGTACTTC. Amino acids: CATSDRGLETQYF.